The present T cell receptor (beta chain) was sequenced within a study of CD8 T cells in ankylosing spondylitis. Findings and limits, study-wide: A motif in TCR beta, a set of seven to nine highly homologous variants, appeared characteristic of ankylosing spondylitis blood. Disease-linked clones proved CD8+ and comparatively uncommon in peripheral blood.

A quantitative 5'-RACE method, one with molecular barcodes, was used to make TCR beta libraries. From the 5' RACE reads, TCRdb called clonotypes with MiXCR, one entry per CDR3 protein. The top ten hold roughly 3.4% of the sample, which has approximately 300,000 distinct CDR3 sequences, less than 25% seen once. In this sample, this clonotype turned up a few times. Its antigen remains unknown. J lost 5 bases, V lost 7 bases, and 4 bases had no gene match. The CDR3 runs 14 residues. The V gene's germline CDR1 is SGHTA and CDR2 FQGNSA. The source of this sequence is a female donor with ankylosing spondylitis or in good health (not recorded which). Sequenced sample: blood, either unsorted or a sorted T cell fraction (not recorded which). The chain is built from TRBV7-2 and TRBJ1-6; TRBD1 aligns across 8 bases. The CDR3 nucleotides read TGTGCCAGCACTCTACAGGGGGATAATTCACCCCTCCACTTT. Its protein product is CASTLQGDNSPLHF.